These 12 T cell receptor beta chains were all obtained from the same sample, sequenced in a study of T cell changes during pregnancy in multiple sclerosis. Sequenced by immunoSEQ multiplex PCR; TCRdb stores in-frame clones only, minus some. Of 60,000 to 80,000 clones listed, 75% to 90% are singletons. The starting material was peripheral blood, obtained before pregnancy. These receptors came from a female donor with multiple sclerosis, enrolled in a pregnancy study.

This clone was recorded a few times. V gene TRBV7-9 combines with J gene TRBJ1-5, with D perhaps matching TRBD1 (6 bases). The CDR3 sequence is 15 residues long. Germline V CDR1 and CDR2: SEHNR, FQNEAQ (reference sequence). The V end was cut by 5 bases, the J end by 1 base, with 12 bases between. CDR3 in DNA: TGTGCCAGCAGCCCTTGGGGGCTAAGCAATCAGCCCCAGCATTTT. Encoded protein: CASSPWGLSNQPQHF.

The genes are TRBV5-1 and TRBJ2-1; 7 nucleotides line up with TRBD1. CDR1 and CDR2 from the germline V gene are SGHRS and YFSETQ. This CDR3 comprises 17 residues. With V trimmed by 4 bases and J by 3 bases, 13 bases remained unmatched. Here the CDR3 reads CASSSTGVQGIYNEQFF. The CDR3 DNA follows: TGCGCCAGCAGCAGCACAGGGGTGCAGGGTATCTACAATGAGCAGTTCTTC.

This clone has just one count. Here the CDR3 reads CASGQTNSGNTIYF. For the CDR3, the DNA is TGTGCCAGCGGACAGACCAACTCTGGAAACACCATATATTTT. This rearrangement joins TRBV7-9 to TRBJ1-3, with D possibly matching TRBD1 (6 bases). CDR1 is SEHNR and CDR2 is FQNEAQ in the germline V gene (reference sequence). The CDR3 totals 14 residues. Trimming stripped 8 bases from V and 0 bases from J, with 11 bases between.

The gene calls are TRBV7-3 and TRBJ1-6, with D tentatively TRBD1 (6 bases). The germline V and J ends were trimmed by 3 bases and 10 bases, with 28 bases remaining between them. Germline-derived CDR1 and CDR2 are SGHTA and FQGTGA. The CDR3 is made up of 19 amino acids. The CDR3 region is CASSFPPARHREVRSPLHF. The CDR3 coding sequence is TGTGCCAGCAGCTTCCCACCCGCTCGGCACAGGGAAGTACGGTCACCCCTCCACTTT.

The V and J genes are TRBV6-5 and TRBJ2-5; 10 nucleotides agree with TRBD2. Trimming cost V 6 bases and J 5 bases; bases outside gene matches: 9. Per the germline V gene, CDR1 is MNHEY and CDR2 is SVGAGI. CDR3 length: 15 amino acids. In DNA form, the CDR3 reads TGTGCCAGCAGCGAGCGGGGGGGAAGTGAGGAGACCCAGTACTTC. It is translated as CASSERGGSEETQYF.

This sequence joins TRBV18 and TRBJ1-2; D is perhaps TRBD1 (6 bases). V lost 2 bases, J lost 3 bases, and 10 bases lay in between. The CDR3 consists of 14 residues. Germline CDR1 reads KGHSH; CDR2 reads LQKENI. The CDR3 loop reads CASSPTRTDYGYTF. The CDR3 nucleotides are TGTGCCAGCTCACCAACTCGGACAGACTATGGCTACACCTTC.

V and J are TRBV10-2 and TRBJ2-3, with TRBD2 matching 9 bases. The CDR3 length is 16 residues. The germline gives CDR1 WSHSY, CDR2 SAAADI. The ends lost 4 bases at V and 11 bases at J; junction bases unmatched: 16. The CDR3 DNA sequence: TGCGCCAGCAGTGGCGTTTTTGCGGGGGGGGACCCGGGGCAGTATTTT. Its translation is CASSGVFAGGDPGQYF.

The rearrangement joins TRBV18 to TRBJ1-1, with 8 nucleotides matching TRBD1. Trimming removed 2 bases from V and 5 bases from J; junction bases left unmatched: 7. CDR3 length: 15 amino acids. Looked up from germline, CDR1 is KGHSH and CDR2 is LQKENI. The CDR3 here is CASSPAGRGRTEAFF. The DNA of the CDR3 is TGTGCCAGCTCACCAGCAGGCAGGGGGCGAACTGAAGCTTTCTTT.

The V call is TRBV6-6, the J call TRBJ2-2, with 7 bases identical to TRBD1. Germline V gives CDR1 MNHNY, CDR2 SVGAGI (reference sequence). V was pared by 6 bases and J by 4 bases, with 8 bases of the junction left unmatched. CDR3 size: 15 residues. Written as DNA, the CDR3 is TGTGCCAGCAGAGGGACAGACGGAGCCACCGGGGAGCTGTTTTTT. Translation: CASRGTDGATGELFF.

The chain carries TRBV6-1 and TRBJ1-2; 7 nucleotides match TRBD1. Unmatched junction bases numbered 11, after V lost 5 bases and J lost 8 bases. Germline V gene data show CDR1 as MNHNS and CDR2 as SASEGT. This CDR3 region has 14 residues. The CDR3 bases are TGTGCCAGCAGTCCAGGGACAGATGAGGTCGGCTACACCTTC. Its translation: CASSPGTDEVGYTF.

This clone was found once. The chain combines TRBV30 with TRBJ2-5, with D maybe TRBD2 (5 bases). Germline-derived CDR1 and CDR2 are GTSNPN and SVGIG (reference sequence). Trimming shortened V by 4 bases and J by 0 bases, and 9 bases separated the two germline ends. The CDR3 length is 13 residues. CDR3 coding DNA: TGTGCCTGGAATCGGGGAAACCAAGAGACCCAGTACTTC. This translates into CAWNRGNQETQYF.

This chain connects TRBV7-6 to TRBJ2-5; 9 bases map to TRBD1. J was trimmed by 5 bases and V by 6 bases; bases with no gene match: 10. Germline-derived CDR1 and CDR2 are SGHVS and FNYEAQ. The CDR3 has 15 residues. CDR3 in DNA: TGTGCCAGCAGTTTCCAACAGGGGGCCACGGAGACCCAGTACTTC. Amino acid sequence: CASSFQQGATETQYF.